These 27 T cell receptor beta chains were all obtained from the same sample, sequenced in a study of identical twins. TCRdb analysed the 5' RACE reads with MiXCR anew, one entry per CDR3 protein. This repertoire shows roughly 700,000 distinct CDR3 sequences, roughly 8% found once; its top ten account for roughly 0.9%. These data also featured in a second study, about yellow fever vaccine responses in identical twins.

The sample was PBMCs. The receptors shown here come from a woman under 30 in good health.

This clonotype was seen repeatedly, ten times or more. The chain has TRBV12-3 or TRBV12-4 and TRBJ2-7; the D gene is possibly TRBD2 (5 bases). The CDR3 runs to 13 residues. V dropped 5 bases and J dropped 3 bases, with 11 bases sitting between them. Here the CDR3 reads CASSPGILYEQYF. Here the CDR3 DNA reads TGTGCCAGCAGTCCGGGAATCCTCTACGAGCAGTACTTC.

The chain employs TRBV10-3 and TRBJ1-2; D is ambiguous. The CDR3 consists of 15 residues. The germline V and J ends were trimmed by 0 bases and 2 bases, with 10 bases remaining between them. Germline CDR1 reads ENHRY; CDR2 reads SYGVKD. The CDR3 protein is CAISESMAGNYGYTF. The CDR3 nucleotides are TGTGCCATCAGTGAGTCGATGGCCGGGAACTATGGCTACACCTTC.

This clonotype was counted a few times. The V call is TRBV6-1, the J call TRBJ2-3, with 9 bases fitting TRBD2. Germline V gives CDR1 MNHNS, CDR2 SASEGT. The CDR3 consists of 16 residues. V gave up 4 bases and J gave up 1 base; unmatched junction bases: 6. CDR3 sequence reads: CASSGGGVAGTDTQYF. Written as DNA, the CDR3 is TGTGCCAGCAGTGGCGGGGGGGTCGCGGGCACAGATACGCAGTATTTT.

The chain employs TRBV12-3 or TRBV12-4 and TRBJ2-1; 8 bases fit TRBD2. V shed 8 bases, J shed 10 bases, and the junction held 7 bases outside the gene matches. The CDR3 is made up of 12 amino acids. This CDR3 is CASVSGIGEQFF. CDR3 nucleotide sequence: TGTGCCAGCGTTAGCGGGATAGGGGAGCAGTTCTTC.

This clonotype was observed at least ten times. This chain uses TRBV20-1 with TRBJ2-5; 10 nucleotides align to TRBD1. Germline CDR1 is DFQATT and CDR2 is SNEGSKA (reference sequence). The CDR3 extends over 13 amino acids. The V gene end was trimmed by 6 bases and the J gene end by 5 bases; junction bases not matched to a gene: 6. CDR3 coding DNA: TGCAGTGCGCGACAGGGGGCACGGGAGACCCAGTACTTC. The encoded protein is CSARQGARETQYF.

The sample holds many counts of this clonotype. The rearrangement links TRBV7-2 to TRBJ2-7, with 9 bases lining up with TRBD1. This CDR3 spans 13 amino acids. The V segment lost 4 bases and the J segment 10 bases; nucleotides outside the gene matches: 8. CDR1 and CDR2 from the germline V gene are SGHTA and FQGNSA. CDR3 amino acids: CASSSGGDRDQYF. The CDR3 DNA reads TGTGCCAGCAGCTCTGGTGGGGACAGGGATCAGTACTTC.

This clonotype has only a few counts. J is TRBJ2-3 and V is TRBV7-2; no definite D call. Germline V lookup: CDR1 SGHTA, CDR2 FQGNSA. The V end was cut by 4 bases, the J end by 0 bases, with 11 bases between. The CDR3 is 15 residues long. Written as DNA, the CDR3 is TGTGCCAGCAGCTCACGACTGATTAGCACAGATACGCAGTATTTT. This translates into CASSSRLISTDTQYF.

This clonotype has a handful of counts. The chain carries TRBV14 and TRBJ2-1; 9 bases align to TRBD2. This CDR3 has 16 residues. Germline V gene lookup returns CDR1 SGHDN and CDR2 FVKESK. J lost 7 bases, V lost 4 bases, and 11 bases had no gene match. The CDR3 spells CASSPRLAVTGNEQFF. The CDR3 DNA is TGTGCCAGCAGCCCTCGACTAGCGGTGACGGGAAATGAGCAGTTCTTC.

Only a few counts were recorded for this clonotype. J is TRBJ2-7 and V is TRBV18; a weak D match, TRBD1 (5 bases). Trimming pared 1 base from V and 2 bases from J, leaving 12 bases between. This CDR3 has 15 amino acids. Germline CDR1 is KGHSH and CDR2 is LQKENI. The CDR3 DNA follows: TGTGCCAGCTCACCACTCGCGGCAGGGACCTACGAGCAGTACTTC. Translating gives CASSPLAAGTYEQYF.

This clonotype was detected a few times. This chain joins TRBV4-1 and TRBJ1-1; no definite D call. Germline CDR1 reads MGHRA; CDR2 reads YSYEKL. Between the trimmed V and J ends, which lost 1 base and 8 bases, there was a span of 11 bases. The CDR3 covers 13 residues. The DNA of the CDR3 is TGCGCCAGCAGCCAAGTATTGCCTTTAGAAGCTTTCTTT. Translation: CASSQVLPLEAFF.

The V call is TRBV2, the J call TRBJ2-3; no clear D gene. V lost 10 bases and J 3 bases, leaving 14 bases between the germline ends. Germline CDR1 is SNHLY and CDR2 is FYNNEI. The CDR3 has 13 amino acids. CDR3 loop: CATSILGTDTQYF. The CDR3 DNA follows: TGTGCCACCTCGATTTTGGGGACAGATACGCAGTATTTT.

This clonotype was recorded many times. The CDR3 loop reads CASSSTRTQYF. CDR3 nucleotides: TGTGCCAGCAGCTCGACCCGGACCCAGTACTTC. The chain carries TRBV7-9 and TRBJ2-5; D is undetermined. This CDR3 is built from 11 residues. V shed 4 bases and J shed 7 bases, with 7 bases lying between them. Germline V gene sequence: CDR1 SEHNR, CDR2 FQNEAQ (reference sequence).

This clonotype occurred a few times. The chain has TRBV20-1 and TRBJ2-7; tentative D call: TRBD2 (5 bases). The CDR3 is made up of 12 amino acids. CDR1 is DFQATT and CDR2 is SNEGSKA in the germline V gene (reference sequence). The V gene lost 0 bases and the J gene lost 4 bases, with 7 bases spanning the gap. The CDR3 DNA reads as TGCAGTGCTAGAGAACTAGGGTACGAGCAGTACTTC. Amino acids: CSARELGYEQYF.

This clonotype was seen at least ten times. The CDR3 DNA reads TGTGCCAGCAGTGAAGCAAGGGGATTCCCCATGGCCACTGAAGCTTTCTTT. Protein product: CASSEARGFPMATEAFF. This chain links TRBV25-1 with TRBJ1-1; D is perhaps TRBD1 (5 bases). The CDR3 contains 17 residues. Trimming shortened V by 2 bases and J by 4 bases, and 20 bases separated the two germline ends. CDR1 MGHDK and CDR2 SYGVNS come from the germline V gene.

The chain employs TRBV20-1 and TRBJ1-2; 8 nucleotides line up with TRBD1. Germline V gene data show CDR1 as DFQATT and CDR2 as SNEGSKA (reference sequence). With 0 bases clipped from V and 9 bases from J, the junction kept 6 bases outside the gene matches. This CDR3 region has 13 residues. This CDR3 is CSARDPGQASYTF. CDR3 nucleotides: TGCAGTGCTAGAGACCCGGGACAGGCCAGCTACACCTTC.

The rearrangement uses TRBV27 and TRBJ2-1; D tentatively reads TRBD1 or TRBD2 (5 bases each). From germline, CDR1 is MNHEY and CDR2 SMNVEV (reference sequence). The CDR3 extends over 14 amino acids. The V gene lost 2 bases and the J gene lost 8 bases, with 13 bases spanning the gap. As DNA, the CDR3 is TGTGCCAGCAGTTTAGGGACGGGTTCAGATGAGCAGTTCTTC. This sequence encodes CASSLGTGSDEQFF.

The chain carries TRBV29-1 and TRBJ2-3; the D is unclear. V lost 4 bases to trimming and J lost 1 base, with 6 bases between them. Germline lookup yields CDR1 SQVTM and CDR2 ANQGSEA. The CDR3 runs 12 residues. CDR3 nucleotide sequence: TGCAGCGTTGTGTTCGGCACAGATACGCAGTATTTT. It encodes CSVVFGTDTQYF.

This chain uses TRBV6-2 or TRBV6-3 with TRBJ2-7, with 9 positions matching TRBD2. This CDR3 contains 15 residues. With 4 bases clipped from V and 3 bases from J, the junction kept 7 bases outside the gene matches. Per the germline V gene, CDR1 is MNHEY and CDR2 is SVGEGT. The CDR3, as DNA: TGTGCCAGCAGTTGGACCCTAGCGGGACACTACGAGCAGTACTTC. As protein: CASSWTLAGHYEQYF.

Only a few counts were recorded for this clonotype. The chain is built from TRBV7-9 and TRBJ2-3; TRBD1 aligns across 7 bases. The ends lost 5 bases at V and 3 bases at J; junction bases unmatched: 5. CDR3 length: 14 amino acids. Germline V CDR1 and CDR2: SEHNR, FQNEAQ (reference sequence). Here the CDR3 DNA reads TGTGCCAGCAGCCAAGAGACAGGGACAGATACGCAGTATTTT. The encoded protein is CASSQETGTDTQYF.

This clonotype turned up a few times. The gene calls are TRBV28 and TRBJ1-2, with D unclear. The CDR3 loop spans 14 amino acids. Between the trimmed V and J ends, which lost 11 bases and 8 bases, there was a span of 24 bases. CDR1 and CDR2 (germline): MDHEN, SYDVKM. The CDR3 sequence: CAGHAGLGLGGYTF. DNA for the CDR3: TGTGCCGGCCATGCCGGGCTCGGTCTCGGGGGCTACACCTTC.

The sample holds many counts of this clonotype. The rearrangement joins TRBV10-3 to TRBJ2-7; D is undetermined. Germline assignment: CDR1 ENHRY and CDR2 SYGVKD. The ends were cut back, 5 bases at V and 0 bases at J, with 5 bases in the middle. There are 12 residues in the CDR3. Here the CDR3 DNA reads TGTGCCATCAGTACTCTCTCCTACGAGCAGTACTTC. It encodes CAISTLSYEQYF.

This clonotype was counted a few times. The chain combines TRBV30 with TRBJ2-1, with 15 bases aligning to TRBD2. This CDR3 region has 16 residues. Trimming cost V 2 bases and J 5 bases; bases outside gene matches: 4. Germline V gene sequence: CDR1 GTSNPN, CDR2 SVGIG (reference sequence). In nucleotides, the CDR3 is TGTGCCTGGAGTCGGGGGACTAGCGGGAGGCACAATGAGCAGTTCTTC. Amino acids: CAWSRGTSGRHNEQFF.

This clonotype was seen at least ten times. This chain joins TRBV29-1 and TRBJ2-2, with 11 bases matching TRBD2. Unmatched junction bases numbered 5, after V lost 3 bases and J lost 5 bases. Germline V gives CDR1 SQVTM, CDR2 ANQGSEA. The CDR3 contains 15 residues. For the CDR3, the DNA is TGCAGCGTTGACCCGACTAGCGGGAAGACCGGGGAGCTGTTTTTT. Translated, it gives CSVDPTSGKTGELFF.

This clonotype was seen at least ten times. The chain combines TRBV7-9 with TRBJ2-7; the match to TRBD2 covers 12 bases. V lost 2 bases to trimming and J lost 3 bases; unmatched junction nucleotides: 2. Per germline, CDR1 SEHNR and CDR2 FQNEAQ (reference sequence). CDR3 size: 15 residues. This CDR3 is CASSLRTSGNYEQYF. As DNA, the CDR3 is TGTGCCAGCAGCTTAAGGACTAGCGGGAACTACGAGCAGTACTTC.

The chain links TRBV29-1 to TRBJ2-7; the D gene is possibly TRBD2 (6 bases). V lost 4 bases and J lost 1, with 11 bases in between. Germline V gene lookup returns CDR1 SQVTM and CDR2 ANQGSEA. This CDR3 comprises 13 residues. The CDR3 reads CSVGETRSYEQYF. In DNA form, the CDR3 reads TGCAGCGTTGGTGAGACTAGATCCTACGAGCAGTACTTC.

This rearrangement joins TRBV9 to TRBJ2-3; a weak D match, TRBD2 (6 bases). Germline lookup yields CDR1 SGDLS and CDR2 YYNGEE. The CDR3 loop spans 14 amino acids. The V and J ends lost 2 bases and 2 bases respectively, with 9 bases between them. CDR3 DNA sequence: TGTGCCAGCAGCGTCGGGAGTACCACAGATACGCAGTATTTT. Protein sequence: CASSVGSTTDTQYF.

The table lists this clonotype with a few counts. In DNA form, the CDR3 reads TGTGCCAGCAGTTTATTACAGGAACACTCCTACGAGCAGTACTTC. It encodes CASSLLQEHSYEQYF. This chain uses TRBV27 with TRBJ2-7; D possibly corresponds to TRBD1 (5 bases). Trimming left V 1 base short and J 0 bases short, with 10 bases between. Germline V gene data show CDR1 as MNHEY and CDR2 as SMNVEV (reference sequence). The CDR3 is 15 amino acids.